This T cell receptor beta chain was documented in a study of T-cell memory formation after mild COVID-19. TCRdb fed the 5' RACE reads into MiXCR, producing one record per CDR3 protein. In the table there are approximately 200,000 distinct CDR3 sequences, 15% to 20% of which are singletons. The V gene lost 6 bases and the J gene lost 8 bases, with 22 bases spanning the gap. The germline gives CDR1 MNHNY, CDR2 SVGAGI (reference sequence). The CDR3 loop spans 16 amino acids. This clonotype was recorded a few times. The chain joins TRBV6-6 to TRBJ1-4; D uncertain. Material: PBMCs or a T cell subset sorted from them (not recorded which). This clonotype was sampled from an adult woman who had mild COVID-19 (a few samples of this study predate the infection). Cell type and time point are not known. The CDR3 spells CASSHDILRAPEKLFF. The CDR3 DNA is TGTGCCAGCAGCCACGACATATTGAGGGCCCCCGAAAAACTGTTTTTT.